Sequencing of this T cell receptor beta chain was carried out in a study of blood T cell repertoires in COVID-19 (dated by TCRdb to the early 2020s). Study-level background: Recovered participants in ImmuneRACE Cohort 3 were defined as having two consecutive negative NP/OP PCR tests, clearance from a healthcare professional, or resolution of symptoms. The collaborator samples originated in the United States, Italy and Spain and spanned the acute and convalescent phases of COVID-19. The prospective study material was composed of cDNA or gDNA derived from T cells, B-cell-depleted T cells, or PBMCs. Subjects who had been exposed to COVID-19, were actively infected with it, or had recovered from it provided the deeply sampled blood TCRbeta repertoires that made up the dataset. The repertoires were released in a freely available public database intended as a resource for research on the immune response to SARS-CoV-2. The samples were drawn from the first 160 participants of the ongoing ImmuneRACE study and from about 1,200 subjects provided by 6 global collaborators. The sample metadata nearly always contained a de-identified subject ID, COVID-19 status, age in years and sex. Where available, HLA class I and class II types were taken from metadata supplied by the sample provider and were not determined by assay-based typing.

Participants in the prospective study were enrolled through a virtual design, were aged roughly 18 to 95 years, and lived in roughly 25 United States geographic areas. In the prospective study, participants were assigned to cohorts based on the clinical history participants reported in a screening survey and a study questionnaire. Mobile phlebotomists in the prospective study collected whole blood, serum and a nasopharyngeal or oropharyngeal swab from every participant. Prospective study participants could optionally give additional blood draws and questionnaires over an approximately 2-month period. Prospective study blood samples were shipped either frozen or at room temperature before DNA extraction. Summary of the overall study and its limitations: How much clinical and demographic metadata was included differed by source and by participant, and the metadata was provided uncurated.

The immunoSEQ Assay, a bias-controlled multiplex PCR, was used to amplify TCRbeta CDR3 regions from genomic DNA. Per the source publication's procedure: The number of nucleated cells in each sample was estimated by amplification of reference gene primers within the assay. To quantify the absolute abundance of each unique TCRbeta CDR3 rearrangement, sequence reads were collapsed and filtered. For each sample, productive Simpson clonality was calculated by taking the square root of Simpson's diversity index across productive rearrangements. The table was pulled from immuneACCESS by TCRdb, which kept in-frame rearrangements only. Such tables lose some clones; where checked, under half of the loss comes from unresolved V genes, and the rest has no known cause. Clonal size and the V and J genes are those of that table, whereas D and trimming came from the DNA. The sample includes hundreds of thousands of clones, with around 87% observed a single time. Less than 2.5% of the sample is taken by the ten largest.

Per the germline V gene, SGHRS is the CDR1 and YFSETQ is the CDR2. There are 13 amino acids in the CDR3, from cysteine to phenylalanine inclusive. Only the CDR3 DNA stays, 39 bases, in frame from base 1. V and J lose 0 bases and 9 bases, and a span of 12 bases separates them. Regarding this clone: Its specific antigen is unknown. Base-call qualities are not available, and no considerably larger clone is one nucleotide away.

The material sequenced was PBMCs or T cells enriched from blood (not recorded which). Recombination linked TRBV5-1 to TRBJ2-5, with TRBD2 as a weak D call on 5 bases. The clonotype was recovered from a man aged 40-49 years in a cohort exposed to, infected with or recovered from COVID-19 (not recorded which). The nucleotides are TGCGCCAGCAGCTTGGGGACGGGAACGGCCCAGTACTTC. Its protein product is CASSLGTGTAQYF.